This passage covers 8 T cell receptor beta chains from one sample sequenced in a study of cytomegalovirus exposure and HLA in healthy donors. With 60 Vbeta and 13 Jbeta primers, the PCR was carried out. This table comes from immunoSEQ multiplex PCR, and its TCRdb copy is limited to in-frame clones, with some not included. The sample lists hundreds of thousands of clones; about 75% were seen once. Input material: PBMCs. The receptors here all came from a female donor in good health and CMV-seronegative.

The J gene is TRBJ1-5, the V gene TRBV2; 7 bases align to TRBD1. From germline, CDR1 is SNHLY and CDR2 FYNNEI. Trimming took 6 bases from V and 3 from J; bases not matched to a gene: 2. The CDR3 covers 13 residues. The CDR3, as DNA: TGTGCCAGCAGAGACAGGGCCAATCAGCCCCAGCATTTT. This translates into CASRDRANQPQHF. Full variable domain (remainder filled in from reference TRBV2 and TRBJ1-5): EPEVTQTPSHQVTQMGQEVILRCVPISNHLYFYWYRQILGQKVEFLVSFYNNEISEKSEIFDDQFSVERPDGSNFTLKIRSTKLEDSAMYFCASRDRANQPQHFGDGTRLSIL.

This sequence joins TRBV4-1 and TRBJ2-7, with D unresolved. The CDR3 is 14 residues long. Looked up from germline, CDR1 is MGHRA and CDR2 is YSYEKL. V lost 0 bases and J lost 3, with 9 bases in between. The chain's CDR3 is CASSQDPTYYEQYF. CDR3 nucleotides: TGCGCCAGCAGCCAAGATCCTACGTACTACGAGCAGTACTTC.

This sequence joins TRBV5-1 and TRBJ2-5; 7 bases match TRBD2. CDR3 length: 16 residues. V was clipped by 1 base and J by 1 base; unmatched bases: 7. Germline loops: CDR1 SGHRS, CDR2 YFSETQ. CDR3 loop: CASSLSRRGSQETQYF. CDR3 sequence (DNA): TGCGCCAGCAGCTTGTCAAGGCGCGGGAGCCAAGAGACCCAGTACTTC.

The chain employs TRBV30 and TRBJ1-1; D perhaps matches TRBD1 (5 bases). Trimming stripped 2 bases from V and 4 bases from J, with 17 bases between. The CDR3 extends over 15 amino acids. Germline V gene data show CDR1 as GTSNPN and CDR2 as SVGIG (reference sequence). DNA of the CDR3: TGTGCCTGGAGTAGGGACTCCAACTGGGGCACTGAAGCTTTCTTT. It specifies CAWSRDSNWGTEAFF.

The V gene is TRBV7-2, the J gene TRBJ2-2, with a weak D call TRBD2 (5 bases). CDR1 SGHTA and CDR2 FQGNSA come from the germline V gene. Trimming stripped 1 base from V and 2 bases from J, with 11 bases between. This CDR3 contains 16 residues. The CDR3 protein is CASSLVGAANTGELFF. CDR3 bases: TGTGCCAGCAGCTTAGTGGGAGCGGCAAACACCGGGGAGCTGTTTTTT.

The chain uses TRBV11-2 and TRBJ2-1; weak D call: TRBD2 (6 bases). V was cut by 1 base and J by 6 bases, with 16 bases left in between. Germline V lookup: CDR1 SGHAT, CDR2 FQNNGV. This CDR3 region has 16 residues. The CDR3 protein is CASSLGGGKKGNEQFF. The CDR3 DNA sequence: TGTGCCAGCAGCTTAGGGGGCGGGAAAAAAGGCAATGAGCAGTTCTTC.

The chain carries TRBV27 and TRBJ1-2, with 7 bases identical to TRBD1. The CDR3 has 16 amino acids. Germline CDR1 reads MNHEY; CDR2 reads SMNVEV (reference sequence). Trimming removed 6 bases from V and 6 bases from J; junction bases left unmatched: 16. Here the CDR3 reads CASSPSPGQSLNGYTF. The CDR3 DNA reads TGTGCCAGCAGCCCTTCCCCGGGACAGAGTTTAAATGGCTACACCTTC.

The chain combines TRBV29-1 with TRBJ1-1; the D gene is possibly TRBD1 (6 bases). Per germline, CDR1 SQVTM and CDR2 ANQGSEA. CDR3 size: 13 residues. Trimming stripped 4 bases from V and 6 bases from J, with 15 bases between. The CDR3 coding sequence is TGCAGCGTTGGGGTCCAGGGGTTTGCTGAAGCTTTCTTT. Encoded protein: CSVGVQGFAEAFF. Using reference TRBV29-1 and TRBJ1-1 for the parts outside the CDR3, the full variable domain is SAVISQKPSRDICQRGTSLTIQCQVDSQVTMMFWYRQQPGQSLTLIATANQGSEATYESGFVIDKFPISRPNLTFSTLTVSNMSPEDSSIYLCSVGVQGFAEAFFGQGTRLTVV.